The next 3 T cell receptor beta chains were all read from a single sample in a study of blood T cell repertoires in COVID-19. Assay used: immunoSEQ multiplex PCR; TCRdb lists only in-frame clones, some missing. The profile shows about 180,000 clones, about 81% of them singletons. The sequencing sample was made of peripheral blood. These receptors came from a woman of 80 years or more with COVID-19, enrolled during active disease.

This clone has more than one count but fewer than ten. V and J are TRBV27 and TRBJ1-6; D is undetermined. Trimming removed 1 base from V and 7 bases from J, with 11 bases in between. This CDR3 comprises 15 residues. Germline V lookup: CDR1 MNHEY, CDR2 SMNVEV (reference sequence). The CDR3 is CASSLYGRNNSPLHF. CDR3 sequence (DNA): TGTGCCAGCAGTTTATATGGCAGAAACAATTCACCCCTCCACTTT.

As for this clone: The junction shows a germline mismatch at one end, possibly a read error. V usage is TRBV5-5 and J usage is TRBJ1-6, with no clear D. The CDR3 loop spans 15 amino acids. Germline loops: CDR1 SGHKS, CDR2 YYEKEE (reference sequence). The CDR3 loop reads CASSLRTAYNSALHF. DNA for the CDR3: TGTGCCAGCAGCCTACGAACAGCCTATAATTCAGCCCTCCACTTT.

The chain links TRBV18 to TRBJ2-1, with 7 positions matching TRBD2. The trim removed 2 bases at V and 7 bases at J, leaving 5 bases unmatched. This CDR3 contains 14 residues. Looked up from germline, CDR1 is KGHSH and CDR2 is LQKENI. CDR3 sequence (DNA): TGTGCCAGCTCACCAGGACTAGTCAGTAATGAGCAGTTCTTC. It specifies CASSPGLVSNEQFF.